This entry lists 7 T cell receptor beta chains sequenced from one sample in a study of identical twins (TCRdb year 2016). The protocol used for the library was 5' RACE. The sequencer was an Illumina HiSeq 2000. The public reads were run again by TCRdb, first through fastp at Q25 and then through MiXCR, and only productive beta chains were kept. Records with the same CDR3 protein are collapsed into one entry carrying the most frequent genes and DNA. The sample table shows approximately 590,000 distinct CDR3 sequences, and around a tenth are seen once. The biggest ten clones account for under 3% of the sample. These same data were also listed under a study on yellow fever vaccine responses in identical twins.

Source material: PBMCs. All receptors derive from a woman aged 18-29 years in good health.

The chain joins TRBV20-1 to TRBJ2-3; 11 nucleotides align to TRBD2. The V segment lost 4 bases and the J segment 1 base; nucleotides outside the gene matches: 4. The germline V gene encodes CDR1 DFQATT and CDR2 SNEGSKA (reference sequence). This CDR3 contains 15 residues. CDR3 DNA sequence: TGCAGTGCTATTGTGACTAGCGGGGGCACAGATACGCAGTATTTT. Translated, it gives CSAIVTSGGTDTQYF.

Only a few counts were recorded for this clonotype. The rearrangement uses TRBV29-1 and TRBJ2-3; unclear D gene. Germline-derived CDR1 and CDR2 are SQVTM and ANQGSEA. The CDR3 contains 12 residues. CDR3 amino acids: CTAGKGTDTQYF. DNA for the CDR3: TGCACAGCTGGAAAAGGCACAGATACGCAGTATTTT.

This clonotype was counted at least ten times. The junction and the germline gene differ at one end; a read error may be behind it. V and J are TRBV7-3 and TRBJ2-7; perhaps D is TRBD1 or TRBD2 (6 bases each). The germline V gene has CDR1 SGHTA and CDR2 FQGTGA. The CDR3 sequence is 14 residues long. CDR3 protein: CASSFGGGSYEQYF. CDR3 coding DNA: TGCGCCAGCAGCTTTGGAGGGGGCTCCTACGAGCAGTACTTC.

This chain uses TRBV4-1 with TRBJ2-1, with 14 bases fitting TRBD2. V lost 0 bases to trimming and J lost 2 bases; unmatched junction nucleotides: 6. CDR1 is MGHRA and CDR2 is YSYEKL in the germline V gene. This CDR3 region has 19 residues. CDR3 amino acids: CASSQESGTSGRPYNEQFF. The CDR3 bases are TGCGCCAGCAGCCAAGAAAGCGGGACTAGCGGGAGACCCTACAATGAGCAGTTCTTC.

The chain has TRBV7-8 and TRBJ2-2, with 8 bases lining up with TRBD1. Germline-derived CDR1 and CDR2 are SGHVS and FQNEAQ. This CDR3 is 19 amino acids long. V gave up 5 bases and J gave up 1 base; unmatched junction bases: 15. CDR3 nucleotides: TGTGCCAGCAGCCCCCGTATGGGACAGGTGACTTTGAACACCGGGGAGCTGTTTTTT. It yields the protein CASSPRMGQVTLNTGELFF.

This clonotype was counted a few times. The chain is built from TRBV7-3 and TRBJ2-7; D tentatively fits TRBD1 or TRBD2 (5 bases each). The V gene's germline CDR1 is SGHTA and CDR2 FQGTGA. The V end lost 5 bases, the J end lost 3 bases, and 17 bases lay between the germline ends. The CDR3 spans 15 residues. CDR3 amino acids: CASSTTGTESYEQYF. Here the CDR3 DNA reads TGTGCCAGCAGCACAACCGGGACGGAGAGCTACGAGCAGTACTTC.

This clonotype was observed many times. V usage is TRBV6-2 or TRBV6-3 and J usage is TRBJ2-5; no reliable D call. Trimming took off 1 base at V and 1 base at J, with 7 bases between the two ends. CDR3 length: 14 residues. Germline V gene lookup returns CDR1 MNHEY and CDR2 SVGEGT. The CDR3 DNA reads as TGTGCCAGCAGTTACTACACTGGCCAAGAGACCCAGTACTTC. Translating it yields CASSYYTGQETQYF.